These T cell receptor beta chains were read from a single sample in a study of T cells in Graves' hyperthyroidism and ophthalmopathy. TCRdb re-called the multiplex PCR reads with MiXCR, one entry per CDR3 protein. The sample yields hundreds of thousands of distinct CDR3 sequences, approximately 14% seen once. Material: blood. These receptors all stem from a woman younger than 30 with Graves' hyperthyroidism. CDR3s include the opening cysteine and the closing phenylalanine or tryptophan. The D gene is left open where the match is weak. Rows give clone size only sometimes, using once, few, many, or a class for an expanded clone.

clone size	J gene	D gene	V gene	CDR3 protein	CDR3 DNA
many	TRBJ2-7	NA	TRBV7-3	CASSPQPGSEQYF	TGTGCCAGCAGCCCGCAGCCGGGGTCCGAGCAGTACTTC
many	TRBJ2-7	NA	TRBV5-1	CASSLAQKAGGSYEQYF	TGCGCCAGCAGCTTGGCTCAAAAAGCGGGCGGCTCCTACGAGCAGTACTTC
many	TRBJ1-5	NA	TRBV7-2	CASSGAGDQPQHF	TGTGCCAGCAGTGGGGCGGGGGATCAGCCCCAGCATTTT
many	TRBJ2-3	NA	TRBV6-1	CASSESGGRNTQYF	TGTGCCAGCAGTGAAAGTGGAGGCAGAAATACGCAGTATTTT
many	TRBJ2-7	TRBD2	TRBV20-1	CSARDLLAGVEQYF	TGCAGTGCTAGAGATCTTCTAGCGGGAGTCGAGCAGTACTTC
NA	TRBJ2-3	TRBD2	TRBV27	CASLLRAGVTLGTDTQYF	TGTGCCAGCCTCCTGAGGGCGGGAGTTACCCTTGGCACAGATACGCAGTATTTT
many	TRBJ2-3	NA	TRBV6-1	CATSPPGEVDTQYF	TGTGCCACCTCACCACCGGGAGAGGTTGATACGCAGTATTTT
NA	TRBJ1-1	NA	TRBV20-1	CSARDPNTDPTPNTEAFF	TGCAGTGCTAGAGATCCCAACACGGACCCTACACCTAACACTGAAGCTTTCTTT
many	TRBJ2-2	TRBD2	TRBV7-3	CASSPGRLAGQNTGELFF	TGTGCCAGCAGCCCGGGCCGACTAGCGGGACAGAACACCGGGGAGCTGTTTTTT
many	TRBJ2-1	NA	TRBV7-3	CASSLMGLGSDEQFF	TGTGCCAGCAGCTTAATGGGGCTAGGAAGTGATGAGCAGTTCTTC
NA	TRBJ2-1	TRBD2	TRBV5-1	CASSLKGLAGVKSYNEQFF	TGTGCCAGCAGCTTGAAGGGACTAGCGGGAGTAAAATCCTACAATGAGCAGTTCTTC
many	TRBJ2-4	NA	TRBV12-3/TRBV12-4	CASRALGENIQYF	TGTGCCAGCAGAGCTTTAGGGGAAAACATTCAGTACTTC
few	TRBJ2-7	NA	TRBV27	CASSLRITYEQYF	TGTGCCAGCAGTTTGCGGATCACCTACGAGCAGTACTTC
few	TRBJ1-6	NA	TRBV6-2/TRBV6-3	CASTQTGYNSPLHF	TGTGCCAGCACACAGACAGGTTATAATTCACCCCTCCACTTT
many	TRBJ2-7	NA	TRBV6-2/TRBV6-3	CASSYSSRSSYEQYF	TGTGCCAGCAGTTACTCTTCCAGGAGCTCCTACGAGCAGTACTTC
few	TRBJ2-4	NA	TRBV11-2	CASSGRNIQYF	TGTGCCAGCAGCGGACGGAACATTCAGTACTTC
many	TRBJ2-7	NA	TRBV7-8	CASSSFAGKSYEQYF	TGTGCCAGCAGCTCTTTTGCAGGGAAGTCCTACGAGCAGTACTTC
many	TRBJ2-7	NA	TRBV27	CASSSGRSMSEQYF	TGTGCCAGCAGTTCGGGTCGGTCTATGAGCGAGCAGTACTTC
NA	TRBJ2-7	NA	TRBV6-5	CASSYGAEVLYEQYF	TGTGCCAGCAGTTACGGCGCGGAAGTCCTCTACGAGCAGTACTTC
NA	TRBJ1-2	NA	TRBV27	CASKQGRTSYGYTF	TGTGCCAGCAAGCAGGGCCGAACCTCCTATGGCTACACCTTC
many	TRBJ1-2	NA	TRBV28	CASSIGNEHGYTF	TGTGCCAGCAGTATCGGGAACGAACATGGCTACACCTTC
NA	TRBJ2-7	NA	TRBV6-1	CASQNGVERYF	TGTGCCTCACAGAACGGCGTCGAGCGGTACTTC
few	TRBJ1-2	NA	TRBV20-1	CSARDQGNYGYTF	TGCAGTGCTAGAGATCAGGGCAACTATGGCTACACCTTC
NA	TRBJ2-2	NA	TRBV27	CASSYSRVMANTGELFF	TGTGCCAGCAGTTACTCTAGGGTCATGGCGAACACCGGGGAGCTGTTTTTT
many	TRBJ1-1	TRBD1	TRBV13	CASSSEDRGEAFF	TGTGCCAGCAGCTCAGAAGACAGGGGCGAAGCTTTCTTT
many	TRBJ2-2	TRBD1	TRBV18	CASSPRTGLNTGELFF	TGTGCCAGCAGCCCCAGGACAGGACTGAACACCGGGGAGCTGTTTTTT
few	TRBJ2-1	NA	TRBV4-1	CASSPLQYNGQFF	TGCGCCAGCAGCCCCCTCCAATACAATGGGCAGTTCTTC
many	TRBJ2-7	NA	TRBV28	CASSQVLQTYEQYF	TGTGCCAGCAGTCAGGTACTCCAAACCTACGAGCAGTACTTC